These 26 T cell receptor beta chains were sequenced from one sample in a study of blood T cell repertoires in COVID-19. Libraries were prepared by immunoSEQ multiplex PCR; TCRdb keeps only in-frame clonotypes and omits some of them. The sample contains almost 65,000 clones, more than 70% of which appear only once. Sample: PBMCs or T cells enriched from blood (not recorded which). All receptors come from a woman aged 40 to 50 who had recovered from COVID-19.

The chain is built from TRBV6-5 and TRBJ1-1; possibly TRBD1 for D (5 bases). The CDR3 loop spans 14 amino acids. Germline V gene sequence: CDR1 MNHEY, CDR2 SVGAGI. Trimming took off 2 bases at V and 4 bases at J, with 11 bases between the two ends. The CDR3 nucleotides read TGTGCCAGCAGTTACGGGGGGTTGGGCACTGAAGCTTTCTTT. Amino acids: CASSYGGLGTEAFF.

The V and J genes are TRBV2 and TRBJ1-5; the D is unclear. This CDR3 has 13 amino acids. CDR1 and CDR2 (germline): SNHLY, FYNNEI. V lost 7 bases to trimming and J lost 2 bases, with 9 bases between them. Here the CDR3 DNA reads TGTGCCAGCATGCGGGTAGGCAATCAGCCCCAGCATTTT. Translated, it gives CASMRVGNQPQHF.

The rearrangement links TRBV13 to TRBJ2-2, with 9 bases identical to TRBD1. Germline V lookup: CDR1 PRHDT, CDR2 FYEKMQ (reference sequence). This CDR3 spans 15 amino acids. The trim removed 8 bases at V and 2 bases at J, leaving 6 bases unmatched. The CDR3 DNA reads as TGTGCCAGCGGCCCGGGACAGGGCAACACCGGGGAGCTGTTTTTT. As protein: CASGPGQGNTGELFF.

Only one count was recorded for this clone. This chain connects TRBV20-1 to TRBJ2-3, with D possibly being TRBD1 (6 bases). The ends were cut back, 6 bases at V and 4 bases at J, with 17 bases in the middle. The CDR3 sequence is 14 residues long. Germline CDR1 DFQATT, CDR2 SNEGSKA (reference sequence). CDR3 bases: TGCAGTGCCAGTAGTGGGGGCTCAGCAGATACGCAGTATTTT. Its protein is CSASSGGSADTQYF.

V is TRBV18 and J is TRBJ2-7; possibly TRBD2 for D (6 bases). V lost 3 bases to trimming and J lost 0 bases, with 9 bases between them. The length of the CDR3 is 14 residues. The germline V gene encodes CDR1 KGHSH and CDR2 LQKENI. The CDR3 loop is CASSPGGPSYEQYF. In nucleotides, the CDR3 is TGTGCCAGCTCACCCGGGGGTCCCTCCTACGAGCAGTACTTC. The full variable domain, with the rest looked up from reference TRBV18 and TRBJ2-7, is NAGVMQNPRHLVRRRGQEARLRCSPMKGHSHVYWYRQLPEEGLKFMVYLQKENIIDESGMPKERFSAEFPKEGPSILRIQQVVRGDSAAYFCASSPGGPSYEQYFGPGTRLTVT.

This chain connects TRBV27 to TRBJ1-1; 9 bases are shared with TRBD1. The germline CDR1 and CDR2 sequences are MNHEY and SMNVEV (reference sequence). The CDR3 loop spans 13 amino acids. The ends lost 6 bases at V and 11 bases at J; junction bases unmatched: 10. In DNA, the CDR3 is TGTGCCAGCAGGCCCGGGACAGGGTTTCGGGCTTTCTTT. This gives the protein CASRPGTGFRAFF.

In its sample, this clone was seen once. The chain recombines TRBV4-1 with TRBJ2-7; 8 bases map to TRBD2. J gave up 0 bases and V 3 bases, and 7 bases lay outside the gene matches. The CDR3 totals 16 residues. Germline V gives CDR1 MGHRA, CDR2 YSYEKL. CDR3 nucleotide sequence: TGCGCCAGCAGCCAGGCGGCCGGGGGGGTCTCCTACGAGCAGTACTTC. This translates into CASSQAAGGVSYEQYF.

This clone was detected once. This sequence joins TRBV10-3 and TRBJ2-7, with 13 positions matching TRBD2. J lost 3 bases, V lost 8 bases, and 7 bases had no gene match. The CDR3 contains 15 residues. Germline V gene lookup returns CDR1 ENHRY and CDR2 SYGVKD. The CDR3 here is CAIGPGLAGDYEQYF. The DNA for the CDR3 is TGTGCCATCGGGCCCGGACTAGCGGGGGACTACGAGCAGTACTTC.

The chain employs TRBV4-2 and TRBJ2-1, with 16 bases that match TRBD2. The germline gives CDR1 LGHNA, CDR2 YNFKEQ. This CDR3 region has 18 residues. Trimming removed 1 base from V and 4 bases from J; junction bases left unmatched: 4. In nucleotides, the CDR3 is TGTGCCAGCAGCCAAGTACGGGGACTAGCGGGGGGGTACAATGAGCAGTTCTTC. Translation: CASSQVRGLAGGYNEQFF.

The genes are TRBV19 and TRBJ2-5, with D possibly being TRBD2 (7 bases). This CDR3 has 14 amino acids. Germline loops: CDR1 LNHDA, CDR2 SQIVND (reference sequence). V was shortened by 7 bases and J by 4 bases, with 16 bases between the two germline ends. CDR3 nucleotides: TGTGCCAGTAATATGGGGGGGCCAGGAGAGACCCAGTACTTC. Translated, it gives CASNMGGPGETQYF.

The gene calls are TRBV20-1 and TRBJ1-4, with 9 bases matching TRBD1. This CDR3 region has 16 residues. Looked up from germline, CDR1 is DFQATT and CDR2 is SNEGSKA (reference sequence). J was trimmed by 3 bases and V by 3 bases; bases with no gene match: 8. The CDR3 bases are TGCAGTGCTAGTGAGGACAGGGGTTTGGCTAATGAAAAACTGTTTTTT. It yields the protein CSASEDRGLANEKLFF.

V is TRBV7-9 and J is TRBJ2-7, with 9 bases fitting TRBD2. Per the germline V gene, CDR1 is SEHNR and CDR2 is FQNEAQ (reference sequence). Trimming took 2 bases from V and 1 from J; bases not matched to a gene: 3. The CDR3 covers 15 residues. The CDR3 sequence is CASSLLAGESYEQYF. CDR3 in DNA: TGTGCCAGCAGCTTATTAGCGGGGGAGTCCTACGAGCAGTACTTC.

CDR3 DNA: TGTGCCAGCAGCTTAGGGAGGGACAGGGGACCGGATTCACCCCTCCACTTT. Protein product: CASSLGRDRGPDSPLHF. The genes are TRBV11-2 and TRBJ1-6; 10 bases align to TRBD1. Germline V lookup: CDR1 SGHAT, CDR2 FQNNGV. This CDR3 comprises 17 residues. V gave up 1 base and J gave up 8 bases; unmatched junction bases: 8.

V is TRBV9 and J is TRBJ2-5; tentative D call: TRBD1 (6 bases). Trimming left V 2 bases short and J 7 bases short, with 18 bases between. CDR1 is SGDLS and CDR2 is YYNGEE in the germline V gene. The length of the CDR3 is 15 residues. For the CDR3, the DNA is TGTGCCAGCAGCGTTGATGTGGGGGCCCTCGGGACCCAGTACTTC. Its protein is CASSVDVGALGTQYF. Variable domain in full (rest from reference TRBV9 and TRBJ2-5): DSGVTQTPKHLITATGQRVTLRCSPRSGDLSVYWYQQSLDQGLQFLIQYYNGEERAKGNILERFSAQQFPDLHSELNLSSLELGDSALYFCASSVDVGALGTQYFGPGTRLLVL.

The chain couples TRBV15 to TRBJ2-4, with 7 nucleotides matching TRBD1. Trimming took 4 bases from V and 6 from J; bases not matched to a gene: 3. Germline V gene lookup returns CDR1 LNHNV and CDR2 YYDKDF (reference sequence). This CDR3 has 13 residues. CDR3 region: CATSTNRGNIQYF. The CDR3, as DNA: TGTGCCACCAGCACAAACAGGGGAAACATTCAGTACTTC.

This sequence joins TRBV7-2 and TRBJ1-2; TRBD1 is a possible D gene (5 bases). The CDR3 consists of 14 residues. V shed 0 bases and J shed 4 bases, with 9 bases lying between them. The V gene's germline CDR1 is SGHTA and CDR2 FQGNSA. The CDR3 DNA reads TGTGCCAGCAGCTTAGCAGGGGATGTCTATGGCTACACCTTC. It codes for CASSLAGDVYGYTF.

The V call is TRBV28, the J call TRBJ2-1; 11 nucleotides align to TRBD2. The CDR3 sequence is 16 residues long. V was clipped by 4 bases and J by 8 bases; unmatched bases: 10. CDR1 and CDR2 from the germline V gene are MDHEN and SYDVKM. The CDR3 is CASSSPLAGGVDEQFF. The DNA of the CDR3 is TGTGCCAGCAGTTCACCTCTAGCGGGGGGCGTCGATGAGCAGTTCTTC.

The genes are TRBV13 and TRBJ2-3; TRBD2 matches 14 bases. CDR3 length equals 18 residues. Per the germline V gene, CDR1 is PRHDT and CDR2 is FYEKMQ (reference sequence). J was trimmed by 0 bases and V by 5 bases; bases with no gene match: 7. This CDR3 reads CASSLRTSGGLSTDTQYF. For the CDR3, the DNA is TGTGCCAGCAGCCTAAGGACTAGCGGGGGGCTTAGCACAGATACGCAGTATTTT.

V and J are TRBV5-1 and TRBJ2-7; possibly TRBD2 for D (6 bases). V lost 1 base, J lost 1 base, and 9 bases lay in between. This CDR3 is built from 14 residues. The germline V gene encodes CDR1 SGHRS and CDR2 YFSETQ. The CDR3 spells CASSLQEGSYEQYF. Written as DNA, the CDR3 is TGCGCCAGCAGCTTGCAGGAGGGGTCCTACGAGCAGTACTTC.

This clone was seen a single time. V usage is TRBV2 and J usage is TRBJ1-1, with 9 nucleotides matching TRBD1. Per the germline V gene, CDR1 is SNHLY and CDR2 is FYNNEI. The length of the CDR3 is 13 residues. The V gene end was trimmed by 8 bases and the J gene end by 5 bases; junction bases not matched to a gene: 6. The CDR3 DNA follows: TGTGCCAGCCCCGACAGGGGGAGAACTGAAGCTTTCTTT. This gives the protein CASPDRGRTEAFF.

The genes are TRBV12-3 or TRBV12-4 and TRBJ1-6, with D possibly matching TRBD1 (6 bases). Between the trimmed V and J ends, which lost 5 bases and 13 bases, there was a span of 12 bases. This CDR3 has 12 residues. CDR3 nucleotides: TGTGCCAGCAGTAAACAGGGTTCTCCCCTCCACTTT. This translates into CASSKQGSPLHF.

This chain links TRBV27 with TRBJ2-3; 9 nucleotides align to TRBD2. Germline CDR1 reads MNHEY; CDR2 reads SMNVEV (reference sequence). CDR3 size: 16 residues. Losses at the gene ends were 3 bases for V and 4 bases for J; bases not matched to a gene: 8. The CDR3 DNA follows: TGTGCCAGCAGTTTTTTCGGAGCGGGGGGCCCAGATACGCAGTATTTT. Amino acid sequence: CASSFFGAGGPDTQYF.

This chain uses TRBV18 with TRBJ1-2; tentatively, D is TRBD1 (5 bases). In germline, CDR1 is KGHSH, CDR2 LQKENI. There are 14 residues in the CDR3. The V and J ends lost 2 bases and 5 bases respectively, with 12 bases between them. DNA for the CDR3: TGTGCCAGCTCACCATCCGGGACTCCGTATGGCTACACCTTC. Its translation: CASSPSGTPYGYTF.

The count of this clone is one. V usage is TRBV5-1 and J usage is TRBJ2-3, with unresolved D. Per germline, CDR1 SGHRS and CDR2 YFSETQ. The length of the CDR3 is 13 residues. Trimming stripped 4 bases from V and 6 bases from J, with 12 bases between. The CDR3 nucleotides are TGCGCCAGCAGCGTCGGAAAGACTGATACGCAGTATTTT. It is translated as CASSVGKTDTQYF.

V and J are TRBV3-1 (or the pseudogene TRBV3-2) and TRBJ2-3; 11 bases map to TRBD2. This CDR3 spans 17 amino acids. V lost 1 base, J lost 5 bases, and 8 bases stayed unmatched. Germline values: CDR1 LGHDT, CDR2 YNNKEL (reference sequence). The CDR3 nucleotides read TGTGCCAGCAGCCAAGGAGCCGGGACTAGCGGATTAGATACGCAGTATTTT. Its translation is CASSQGAGTSGLDTQYF.

Notes on this clone: At one boundary the junction diverges from the germline segment, which might be a read error. The genes are TRBV14 and TRBJ1-5, with D maybe TRBD1 (6 bases). This CDR3 is built from 17 residues. In germline, CDR1 is SGHDN, CDR2 FVKESK. The CDR3 DNA reads as TGCATTCCATCCGGGACAAAGACAACCAACGTCAATCAGCCCCAGCATTTT. This translates into CIPSGTKTTNVNQPQHF.